This entry lists 12 T cell receptor beta chains sequenced from one sample in a study of T cells after yellow fever vaccination. TCRdb reanalysed the 5' RACE reads using MiXCR and keeps one entry per CDR3 protein. The sample contains some 320,000 distinct CDR3 sequences, 8.7% of which appear only once. The source was PBMCs, collected on the day of the first yellow fever vaccination. These receptors came from a man in his late teens or twenties who received the YFV17D yellow fever vaccine.

This rearrangement joins TRBV7-2 to TRBJ2-1, with D maybe TRBD2 (6 bases). Per the germline V gene, CDR1 is SGHTA and CDR2 is FQGNSA. This CDR3 has 14 residues. Deletions cut 4 bases from V and 8 bases from J, with 15 bases between. The CDR3 region has the DNA TGTGCCAGCAGCTCCGGCGGGGTGCTATATGAGCAGTTCTTC. Its protein is CASSSGGVLYEQFF. Together with reference TRBV7-2 and TRBJ2-1, the CDR3 gives the full variable domain: GAGVSQSPSNKVTEKGKDVELRCDPISGHTALYWYRQSLGQGLEFLIYFQGNSAPDKSGLPSDRFSAERTGGSVSTLTIQRTQQEDSAVYLCASSSGGVLYEQFFGPGTRLTVL.

This clonotype was seen more than once but under ten times. J is TRBJ1-1 and V is TRBV6-1; maybe TRBD1 (6 bases). Germline CDR1 and CDR2: MNHNS and SASEGT. This CDR3 has 13 residues. V shed 7 bases and J shed 10 bases, with 19 bases lying between them. The CDR3: CASIQWGWGPAFF. The CDR3 coding sequence is TGTGCCAGCATTCAATGGGGATGGGGGCCAGCTTTCTTT.

This clonotype was found many times. V gene TRBV24-1 combines with J gene TRBJ2-6; D uncertain. The CDR3 extends over 15 amino acids. Germline lookup yields CDR1 KGHDR and CDR2 SFDVKD. V was shortened by 1 base and J by 0 bases, with 3 bases between the two germline ends. The CDR3 sequence is CATSDFSSGANVLTF. In nucleotides, the CDR3 is TGTGCCACCAGTGATTTCAGCTCTGGGGCCAACGTCCTGACTTTC.

The sample holds many counts of this clonotype. This chain connects TRBV7-2 to TRBJ2-1; no clear D gene. This CDR3 is 13 amino acids long. Between the trimmed V and J ends, which lost 0 bases and 6 bases, there was a span of 6 bases. The germline gives CDR1 SGHTA, CDR2 FQGNSA. The CDR3 DNA follows: TGTGCCAGCAGCTTAGCGGGGATCAATGAGCAGTTCTTC. Translated, it gives CASSLAGINEQFF.

The chain employs TRBV7-9 and TRBJ2-7, with TRBD2 matching over 14 bases. The junction had 7 bases not matched to a gene; V was cut back by 4 bases and J by 5 bases. CDR3 length equals 16 residues. Looked up from germline, CDR1 is SEHNR and CDR2 is FQNEAQ (reference sequence). CDR3 in amino acids: CASSSTTSGGAHEQYV. CDR3 in DNA: TGTGCCAGCAGCTCGACGACTAGCGGGGGGGCTCACGAGCAGTACGTC.

The sample holds many counts of this clonotype. The V call is TRBV20-1, the J call TRBJ1-4; D remains ambiguous. V dropped 3 bases and J dropped 4 bases, with 6 bases sitting between them. The CDR3 is 12 residues long. From germline, CDR1 is DFQATT and CDR2 SNEGSKA (reference sequence). In DNA form, the CDR3 reads TGCAGTGCTAGGGATTATAATGAAAAACTGTTTTTT. Amino acids: CSARDYNEKLFF.

This clonotype was observed a few times. The J gene is TRBJ2-3, the V gene TRBV6-5; TRBD2 matches at 11 bases. This CDR3 contains 15 residues. Germline assignment: CDR1 MNHEY and CDR2 SVGAGI. The V gene end was trimmed by 0 bases and the J gene end by 5 bases; junction bases not matched to a gene: 1. CDR3 nucleotide sequence: TGTGCCAGCAGTTACTCTCTAGCGGGGGGAGATACGCAGTATTTT. Its translation is CASSYSLAGGDTQYF.

This clonotype was detected only a few times. The chain employs TRBV5-1 and TRBJ1-1, with D perhaps matching TRBD1 (5 bases). Trimming removed 4 bases from V and 7 bases from J, with 14 bases in between. This CDR3 is built from 13 residues. The germline CDR1 and CDR2 sequences are SGHRS and YFSETQ. CDR3 region: CASSKTDQGEAFF. In DNA, the CDR3 is TGCGCCAGCAGCAAGACAGATCAAGGTGAAGCTTTCTTT.

This clonotype has a count of ten or more. This chain joins TRBV7-6 and TRBJ1-1; D remains unclear. Trimming took off 3 bases at V and 8 bases at J, with 19 bases between the two ends. The CDR3 is made up of 15 amino acids. CDR1 and CDR2 (germline): SGHVS, FNYEAQ. CDR3 in amino acids: CASSLGWVGPQEAFF. The CDR3 DNA reads TGTGCCAGCAGCTTGGGGTGGGTTGGGCCTCAGGAAGCTTTCTTT.

This chain uses TRBV7-8 with TRBJ2-5; a weak D match, TRBD2 (6 bases). The CDR3 runs to 15 residues. Germline V lookup: CDR1 SGHVS, CDR2 FQNEAQ. V was clipped by 1 base and J by 5 bases, with 14 bases between them. Here the CDR3 reads CASSLGSREVETQYF. The DNA for the CDR3 is TGTGCCAGCAGCTTAGGTAGCAGGGAGGTGGAGACCCAGTACTTC.

A few counts support this clonotype. The genes are TRBV7-6 and TRBJ1-5; 7 bases align to TRBD1. With V trimmed by 5 bases and J by 3 bases, 10 bases remained unmatched. Germline CDR1 reads SGHVS; CDR2 reads FNYEAQ. This CDR3 is built from 16 residues. The CDR3 DNA sequence: TGTGCCAGCAGCCTCTACAGGGGACCTAACAATCAGCCCCAGCATTTT. Its protein is CASSLYRGPNNQPQHF.

V is TRBV13 and J is TRBJ1-2, with D uncertain. Trimming removed 3 bases at V and 3 bases at J, with 11 bases between. The CDR3 sequence is 14 residues long. Germline loops: CDR1 PRHDT, CDR2 FYEKMQ (reference sequence). CDR3 coding DNA: TGTGCCAGCAGCTTCGTCGACACCGACTATGGCTACACCTTC. Amino acids: CASSFVDTDYGYTF.